The following is a T cell receptor beta chain sequence with its context. Its cognate antigen is unknown. Primers: 60 Vbeta forward and 13 Jbeta reverse. The method was immunoSEQ multiplex PCR; TCRdb's version includes in-frame clones alone and lacks a portion of them. The sample lists over 100,000 clones; 76% were seen once. The sample originates from a study of cytomegalovirus exposure and HLA in healthy donors. Study-level findings and limits: Per published accounts, TCR beta sequences correctly predicted the HLA-A and HLA-B alleles of most subjects. In vitro experiments confirmed that three CMV-associated chains were specific for CMV antigens. Analyzed later, association rates of TCRs varied across HLA loci, with DRB1 most and HLA-C fewest.

The CDR3 extends over 14 amino acids. Trimming pared 6 bases from V and 1 base from J, leaving 11 bases between. From germline, CDR1 is ENHRY and CDR2 SYGVKD. This chain connects TRBV10-3 to TRBJ2-3, with a weak D call TRBD1 (5 bases). Specimen: PBMCs. This TCR came from a woman aged 45 to 65 in good health and CMV-seropositive. The CDR3, as DNA: TGTGCCATCAGGGAAACAGGAGGCACAGATACGCAGTATTTT. This sequence encodes CAIRETGGTDTQYF.